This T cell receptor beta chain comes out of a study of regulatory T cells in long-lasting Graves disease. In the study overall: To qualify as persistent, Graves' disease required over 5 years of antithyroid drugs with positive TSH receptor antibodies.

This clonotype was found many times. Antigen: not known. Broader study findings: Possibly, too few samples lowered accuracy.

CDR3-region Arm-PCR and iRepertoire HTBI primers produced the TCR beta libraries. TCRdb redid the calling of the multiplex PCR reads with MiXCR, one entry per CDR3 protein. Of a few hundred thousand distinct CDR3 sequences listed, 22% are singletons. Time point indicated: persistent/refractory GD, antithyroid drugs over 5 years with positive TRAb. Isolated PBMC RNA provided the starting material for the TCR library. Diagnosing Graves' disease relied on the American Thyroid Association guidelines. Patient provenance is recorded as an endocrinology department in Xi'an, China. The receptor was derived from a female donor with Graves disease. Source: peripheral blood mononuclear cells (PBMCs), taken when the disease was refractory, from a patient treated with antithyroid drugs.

The CDR3 spells CASSQVGGDTIYF. The CDR3 region has the DNA TGTGCCAGCTCACAGGTGGGAGGAGACACCATATATTTT. The J gene is TRBJ1-3, the V gene TRBV28, with D possibly TRBD1 on 5 matching bases. In germline, CDR1 is MDHEN, CDR2 SYDVKM. Trimming took off 8 bases at V and 8 bases at J, with 16 bases between the two ends. The CDR3 runs 13 residues.